These 4 T cell receptor beta chains were sequenced from one sample in a study of T-cell memory formation after mild COVID-19 (dated by TCRdb to about 2021). Library generation was performed with 5' RACE. The reads were generated on an Illumina NovaSeq 6000. Starting from the raw public reads, TCRdb applied fastp trimming at Q25, assembled clones with MiXCR and retained in-frame beta chains. Rows with one shared CDR3 protein collapse into an entry with the most common genes and DNA. This sample gives 550,000 to 700,000 distinct CDR3 sequences in total; more than 15% of them show up just once. Around 12% of the sample lies in the top ten. Input material: PBMCs or a T cell subset sorted from them (not recorded which). The receptors were gathered from an adult woman who had mild COVID-19 (a few samples of this study predate the infection). The sample titles of this study are shuffled in the database, so cell type and time point are left out; the donor was told from shared clones.

This clonotype was recorded many times. Sequence at one end of the junction differs from germline and may be a read error. The chain carries TRBV5-1 and TRBJ2-5; 15 positions agree with TRBD2. The CDR3 is 15 amino acids. Germline V gene sequence: CDR1 SGHRS, CDR2 YFSETQ. The CDR3 DNA sequence: TGTGCCAGCAGCTCGGGACTAGCGGGGGGAGAGACCCAGTACTTC. Protein sequence: CASSSGLAGGETQYF.

The J gene is TRBJ2-7, the V gene TRBV6-6, with TRBD2 identical over 11 bases. The CDR3 totals 14 residues. The germline V gene has CDR1 MNHNY and CDR2 SVGAGI (reference sequence). V was pared by 6 bases and J by 3 bases, with 4 bases of the junction left unmatched. Here the CDR3 DNA reads TGTGCCAGCAGACTTAGCGGGAGGGACTACGAGCAGTACTTC. Protein product: CASRLSGRDYEQYF.

This clonotype was detected only a few times. The J gene is TRBJ2-1, the V gene TRBV11-2; 14 nucleotides align to TRBD2. Trimming removed 1 base from V and 8 bases from J; junction bases left unmatched: 7. The CDR3 loop spans 17 amino acids. Germline CDR1 reads SGHAT; CDR2 reads FQNNGV. The CDR3 here is CASSLGGTSGRGYEQFF. The CDR3, as DNA: TGTGCCAGCAGCTTAGGGGGGACTAGCGGGAGAGGCTATGAGCAGTTCTTC.

This clonotype was found a few times. The genes are TRBV5-1 and TRBJ2-5; no definite D call. Trimming pared 0 bases from V and 2 bases from J, leaving 8 bases between. CDR3 size: 14 residues. Per the germline V gene, CDR1 is SGHRS and CDR2 is YFSETQ. For the CDR3, the DNA is TGCGCCAGCAGCTTGGAAATGGGGCAAGAGACCCAGTACTTC. Amino acids: CASSLEMGQETQYF.